This TCR beta chain was sequenced in a study of PD-L1 blockade in urothelial cancer. General study findings and limits: At 3 weeks on treatment, tumor-associated clones expanded more with durable benefit.

Worth noting for this clone: Its antigen is still unknown.

Only in-frame clones appear in the TCRdb table, and some are missing; sequencing was by immunoSEQ multiplex PCR. Of 33,000 or so clones listed, 80% to 90% are singletons. The CDR3 spans 15 residues. V was clipped by 2 bases and J by 6 bases; unmatched bases: 10. The germline V gene encodes CDR1 SGHDT and CDR2 YYEEEE. Specified time point: pretreatment peripheral blood. This TCR was recovered from a man between 60 and 70 years old with urothelial cancer. The chain carries TRBV5-6 and TRBJ2-5; 7 nucleotides match TRBD1. Specimen: PBMCs, collected around atezolizumab (anti-PD-L1) treatment. This CDR3 reads CASSFATGLIQTQYF. The CDR3 region has the DNA TGTGCCAGCAGCTTTGCGACAGGGTTGATACAGACCCAGTACTTC.